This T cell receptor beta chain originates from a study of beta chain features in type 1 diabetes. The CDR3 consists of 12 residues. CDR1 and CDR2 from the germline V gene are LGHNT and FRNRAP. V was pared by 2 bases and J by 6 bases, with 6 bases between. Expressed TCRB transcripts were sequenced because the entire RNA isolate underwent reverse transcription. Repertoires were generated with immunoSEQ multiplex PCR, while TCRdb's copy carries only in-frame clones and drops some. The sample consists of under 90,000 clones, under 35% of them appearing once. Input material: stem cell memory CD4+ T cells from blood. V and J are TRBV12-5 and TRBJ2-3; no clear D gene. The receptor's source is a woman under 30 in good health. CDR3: CASGLTIDTQYF. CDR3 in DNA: TGTGCTAGTGGTTTGACTATTGATACGCAGTATTTT.